What follows are 24 T cell receptor beta chains derived from one specimen sequenced in a study of blood T cells in healthy people across ages. With a J-beta primer mix and a sample-barcoded 5' primer, a second PCR ran roughly 7 to 11 cycles. TCRdb redid the calling of the 5' RACE reads with MiXCR, one entry per CDR3 protein. Of around 990,000 distinct CDR3 sequences listed, 20% to 25% are singletons. These data also featured in a second study, about T cells of mothers and their children.

Sequenced sample: blood. These receptors were collected from a girl aged 2 to 9 in good health.

In its sample, this clonotype was seen many times. The V gene is TRBV7-2, the J gene TRBJ2-7; the match to TRBD1 covers 7 bases. The CDR3 loop spans 13 amino acids. Germline lookup yields CDR1 SGHTA and CDR2 FQGNSA. V dropped 5 bases and J dropped 4; count of bases not matched to a gene: 5. CDR3 bases: TGTGCCAGCAGCGCCCAACAGGGGTACGAGCAGTACTTC. Its translation is CASSAQQGYEQYF.

The rearrangement uses TRBV20-1 and TRBJ2-1; D possibly corresponds to TRBD2 (6 bases). This CDR3 has 12 amino acids. V lost 6 bases to trimming and J lost 6 bases, with 12 bases between them. CDR1 is DFQATT, CDR2 SNEGSKA, per germline (reference sequence). CDR3 DNA sequence: TGCAGTGCACAACGACTAGTCAATGAGCAGTTCTTC. Translation gives CSAQRLVNEQFF.

This clonotype was counted between two and nine times. V gene TRBV7-3 combines with J gene TRBJ2-5, with 8 bases that match TRBD2. V trimming: 5 bases; J trimming: 5 bases; junction bases outside the gene matches: 10. The CDR3 has 15 amino acids. CDR1 and CDR2 from the germline V gene are SGHTA and FQGTGA. The CDR3 sequence: CASSPLGERGETQYF. In DNA form, the CDR3 reads TGTGCCAGCAGCCCGCTGGGTGAGCGGGGGGAGACCCAGTACTTC.

This clonotype came up a few times. The chain recombines TRBV20-1 with TRBJ2-1; tentative D call: TRBD2 (6 bases). This CDR3 is 14 amino acids long. In germline, CDR1 is DFQATT, CDR2 SNEGSKA (reference sequence). V lost 3 bases and J lost 10, with 19 bases in between. This chain's CDR3 is CSASSASEGREQFF. CDR3 nucleotide sequence: TGCAGTGCTAGTTCGGCTAGCGAAGGGAGGGAGCAGTTCTTC.

The CDR3 spells CASSPPGPETQYF. The CDR3 nucleotides read TGTGCCAGCAGCCCTCCGGGGCCAGAGACCCAGTACTTC. V usage is TRBV7-9 and J usage is TRBJ2-5, with D perhaps TRBD1 or TRBD2 (5 bases each). The CDR3 is 13 residues long. Germline CDR1 is SEHNR and CDR2 is FQNEAQ (reference sequence). V lost 5 bases and J lost 4, with 11 bases in between.

The CDR3 reads CSARDPRAYNEQFF. For the CDR3, the DNA is TGCAGTGCTAGAGATCCGAGGGCCTACAATGAGCAGTTCTTC. The chain employs TRBV20-1 and TRBJ2-1; D may be TRBD2 (5 bases). Per germline, CDR1 DFQATT and CDR2 SNEGSKA (reference sequence). V was shortened by 0 bases and J by 2 bases, with 8 bases between the two germline ends. The CDR3 sequence is 14 residues long.

This clonotype has a handful of counts. The J gene is TRBJ2-1, the V gene TRBV6-1; TRBD2 aligns across 15 bases. The V gene end was trimmed by 8 bases and the J gene end by 7 bases; junction bases not matched to a gene: 15. Germline CDR1 MNHNS, CDR2 SASEGT. This CDR3 is built from 18 residues. CDR3 loop: CASGGGRGLAGGRNEQFF. In DNA, the CDR3 is TGTGCCAGCGGAGGTGGAAGGGGACTAGCGGGAGGTAGAAATGAGCAGTTCTTC.

This clonotype was seen more than once but under ten times. The CDR3 reads CATSDRTGFGETQYF. The CDR3 nucleotides read TGTGCCACCAGTGACCGGACAGGGTTTGGAGAGACCCAGTACTTC. This sequence joins TRBV24-1 and TRBJ2-5, with TRBD1 identical over 8 bases. The CDR3 is 15 residues long. Losses at the gene ends were 4 bases for V and 4 bases for J; bases not matched to a gene: 7. In germline, CDR1 is KGHDR, CDR2 SFDVKD.

The genes are TRBV6-2 or TRBV6-3 and TRBJ2-4; D might be TRBD2 (5 bases). Trimming pared 8 bases from V and 0 bases from J, leaving 8 bases between. This CDR3 comprises 13 residues. In germline, CDR1 is MNHEY, CDR2 SVGEGT. The CDR3 nucleotides read TGTGCCAGCGGGGAGCTAGCCAAAAACATTCAGTACTTC. This codes for CASGELAKNIQYF.

A few counts support this clonotype. This rearrangement joins TRBV5-8 to TRBJ2-7; weak D call: TRBD2 (6 bases). The germline CDR1 and CDR2 sequences are SGHTS and YDEGEE. The CDR3 has 13 residues. The V and J ends lost 7 bases and 1 base respectively, with 12 bases between them. CDR3 region: CASVWEVSYEQYF. The CDR3 nucleotides read TGTGCCAGCGTTTGGGAGGTGTCCTACGAGCAGTACTTC.

The V gene is TRBV29-1, the J gene TRBJ2-3, with D perhaps TRBD1 (5 bases). The germline V gene has CDR1 SQVTM and CDR2 ANQGSEA. The CDR3 is 15 amino acids. V lost 3 bases and J lost 1, with 14 bases in between. The CDR3: CSVDLDRQRTDTQYF. In nucleotides, the CDR3 is TGCAGCGTTGACCTCGACAGACAACGCACAGATACGCAGTATTTT.

The CDR3 nucleotides read TGTGCCAGCAAAGGAGGGGGTACGGGCAATCAGCCCCAGCATTTT. It translates to CASKGGGTGNQPQHF. The gene calls are TRBV2 and TRBJ1-5, with D maybe TRBD1 (6 bases). Germline V lookup: CDR1 SNHLY, CDR2 FYNNEI. V lost 7 bases, J lost 2 bases, and 15 bases lay in between. The CDR3 contains 15 residues.

V usage is TRBV7-9 and J usage is TRBJ1-1; 9 nucleotides match TRBD1. Germline-derived CDR1 and CDR2 are SEHNR and FQNEAQ (reference sequence). V shed 5 bases and J 3 bases; nucleotides not matched to a gene: 16. The CDR3 consists of 18 residues. For the CDR3, the DNA is TGTGCCAGCAGCCCGGAGACCGGGACAGGGAAGGATTACACTGAAGCTTTCTTT. Amino acid sequence: CASSPETGTGKDYTEAFF.

The chain couples TRBV7-2 to TRBJ2-3; 14 bases map to TRBD2. The CDR3 sequence is 18 residues long. V lost 3 bases and J lost 2; bases outside the gene matches: 7. Per germline, CDR1 SGHTA and CDR2 FQGNSA. CDR3 sequence reads: CASSFWTSGGSDTDTQYF. DNA of the CDR3: TGTGCCAGCAGCTTCTGGACTAGCGGGGGGTCAGACACAGATACGCAGTATTTT.

V is TRBV3-1 and J is TRBJ1-4, with 8 positions matching TRBD1. With 1 base clipped from V and 6 bases from J, the junction kept 4 bases outside the gene matches. Germline CDR1 LGHDT, CDR2 YNNKEL (reference sequence). CDR3 length: 15 amino acids. The CDR3 DNA sequence: TGTGCCAGCAGCCAAGCAGGGGGCGGGGATGAAAAACTGTTTTTT. This sequence encodes CASSQAGGGDEKLFF.

There are a few counts of this clonotype. The J gene is TRBJ2-5, the V gene TRBV9; D gene uncertain. The length of the CDR3 is 14 residues. The V end was cut by 2 bases, the J end by 1 base, with 9 bases between. The germline gives CDR1 SGDLS, CDR2 YYNGEE. CDR3 amino acids: CASSVYTTQETQYF. CDR3 DNA sequence: TGTGCCAGCAGCGTTTACACAACCCAAGAGACCCAGTACTTC. Using reference TRBV9 and TRBJ2-5 for the parts outside the CDR3, the full variable domain is DSGVTQTPKHLITATGQRVTLRCSPRSGDLSVYWYQQSLDQGLQFLIQYYNGEERAKGNILERFSAQQFPDLHSELNLSSLELGDSALYFCASSVYTTQETQYFGPGTRLLVL.

This sequence joins TRBV15 and TRBJ2-5; 9 nucleotides align to TRBD1. Near its end, the DNA agrees better with TRBJ2-7, so the J call may be wrong. Germline CDR1 reads LNHNV; CDR2 reads YYDKDF (reference sequence). The length of the CDR3 is 16 residues. The CDR3 nucleotides read TGTGCCACCAGCGCACCGGGACAGGGAGTTTTCTACGAGCAGTACTTC. Residues: CATSAPGQGVFYEQYF.

This rearrangement joins TRBV29-1 to TRBJ2-2; D remains unclear. V was trimmed by 4 bases and J by 6 bases, leaving 12 bases between them. Germline V lookup: CDR1 SQVTM, CDR2 ANQGSEA. This CDR3 has 13 amino acids. CDR3 sequence (DNA): TGCAGCGTTGCCCAAGTGAATGCCGGGGAGCTGTTTTTT. Translation gives CSVAQVNAGELFF.

This clonotype turned up a few times. V gene TRBV6-2 or TRBV6-3 combines with J gene TRBJ2-1; unclear D gene. The CDR3 runs 13 residues. Germline loops: CDR1 MNHEY, CDR2 SVGEGT. With 1 base removed from V and 7 bases from J, the gap between germline ends came to 8 bases. Here the CDR3 DNA reads TGTGCCAGCAGTTACTTCCTGGGGAATGAGCAGTTCTTC. Its protein product is CASSYFLGNEQFF.

This clonotype was observed a few times. V usage is TRBV29-1 and J usage is TRBJ1-3; D might be TRBD1 (6 bases). The germline V gene encodes CDR1 SQVTM and CDR2 ANQGSEA. CDR3 length equals 13 residues. V was clipped by 4 bases and J by 2 bases, with 9 bases between them. CDR3 protein: CSVGGGPGNTIYF. In DNA, the CDR3 is TGCAGCGTTGGCGGGGGGCCTGGAAACACCATATATTTT.

This clonotype was counted only a few times. The rearrangement uses TRBV29-1 and TRBJ2-5, with 7 nucleotides matching TRBD2. After removal of 4 bases from V and 4 bases from J, the junction contained 9 bases not matched to a gene. This CDR3 region has 14 residues. Germline CDR1 SQVTM, CDR2 ANQGSEA. The CDR3 loop is CSVVAGDPGETQYF. The CDR3 DNA reads as TGCAGCGTTGTTGCGGGGGACCCTGGAGAGACCCAGTACTTC.

At least ten counts were recorded for this clonotype. The chain has TRBV9 and TRBJ2-5, with D hard to call. Germline loops: CDR1 SGDLS, CDR2 YYNGEE. Trimming cost V 3 bases and J 0 bases, with 3 bases left between them. The length of the CDR3 is 12 residues. CDR3 residues: CASSDHQETQYF. Written as DNA, the CDR3 is TGTGCCAGCAGCGATCACCAAGAGACCCAGTACTTC.

The V call is TRBV2, the J call TRBJ1-1, with a tentative D call TRBD1 (5 bases). Trimming pared 6 bases from V and 7 bases from J, leaving 21 bases between. This CDR3 comprises 15 residues. The germline gives CDR1 SNHLY, CDR2 FYNNEI. This chain's CDR3 is CASRGRREGRVEAFF. The CDR3 DNA reads TGTGCCAGCAGGGGCAGGCGGGAGGGGAGGGTTGAAGCTTTCTTT.

This clonotype appeared a few times. V and J are TRBV6-2 or TRBV6-3 and TRBJ2-5; D is ambiguous. The CDR3 contains 12 residues. Trimming removed 9 bases from V and 5 bases from J, with 13 bases in between. Looked up from germline, CDR1 is MNHEY and CDR2 is SVGEGT. Here the CDR3 DNA reads TGTGCCAGTAAAACGGGTGGGGAGACCCAGTACTTC. Protein: CASKTGGETQYF.